Detailed here is one T cell receptor beta chain. Using immunoSEQ multiplex PCR, the repertoire was profiled, and TCRdb retains in-frame clones only, with some absent. This listing includes under 200,000 clones. Germline loops: CDR1 SGHRS, CDR2 YFSETQ. The CDR3 is 15 residues long. V was clipped by 4 bases and J by 6 bases, with 19 bases between them. The sample is drawn from a study of control samples from healthy donors and cancer patients. The chain joins TRBV5-1 to TRBJ1-2; D not resolved. The sequence was obtained from a woman under 40 in good health. Material for sequencing was blood. Here the CDR3 reads CASSLPIGPGNGYTF. The CDR3 DNA sequence: TGCGCCAGCAGCCTCCCTATCGGTCCGGGGAATGGCTACACCTTC.